This TCR beta chain is drawn from a study of T cells expressing NK-cell markers. Study-level information: Of eight sequenced donors, seven were HCMV-seropositive and one HCMV-seronegative.

After re-calling the 5' RACE reads, TCRdb lists one entry per CDR3 protein, DNA absent. The repertoire table contains about 550,000 distinct CDR3 sequences. CDR1 and CDR2 from the germline V gene are MNHNS and SASEGT. This CDR3 contains 14 residues. Turning to this clonotype: Its target is not known.

Points from the study as a whole: The study left the HCMV specificity of expanded NKG2C+ T cell clones unresolved. Among a few donors, these clonotypes also ranked first in the CD3+CD56-NKG2C+ fraction.

The sequence derives from a man between 18 and 29 years old in good health. The sequenced material came from blood T cells: a sorted CD56 or NKG2C T cell subset, CD4+ or CD8+ T cells, or bulk PBMC T cells (not recorded which). The chain couples TRBV6-1 to TRBJ2-3; without DNA, the TCRdb call of TRBD1 cannot be checked. The CDR3 sequence is CASSPIRGPDTQYF.